The 6 T cell receptor beta chains reported below all come from one sample, sequenced in a study of T cell changes during pregnancy in multiple sclerosis. Libraries were prepared by immunoSEQ multiplex PCR; TCRdb keeps only in-frame clonotypes and omits some of them. Of fewer than 110,000 clones in the sample, 85% to 95% are singletons; the top ten hold roughly 0.82%. Source: peripheral blood, taken in the third trimester of pregnancy. The source is a female donor in good health, enrolled as a control in a pregnancy study.

As for this clone: Other DNA sequences of this sample code for an identical CDR3. The J gene is TRBJ2-7, the V gene TRBV7-9, with D possibly being TRBD1 (5 bases). Germline CDR1 SEHNR, CDR2 FQNEAQ (reference sequence). Trimming left V 2 bases short and J 4 bases short, with 6 bases between. The CDR3 contains 12 residues. In DNA, the CDR3 is TGTGCCAGCAGCTTACCAGGGTACGAGCAGTACTTC. As protein: CASSLPGYEQYF.

The V and J genes are TRBV27 and TRBJ1-5; D is possibly TRBD1 (5 bases). Germline V CDR1 and CDR2: MNHEY, SMNVEV (reference sequence). V dropped 2 bases and J dropped 14 bases, with 13 bases sitting between them. The CDR3 is 12 amino acids. The CDR3 DNA follows: TGTGCCAGCAGTTTAGGCCGGGGGAAAGAGCATTTT. Its protein product is CASSLGRGKEHF.

The chain joins TRBV4-3 to TRBJ2-4; the match to TRBD2 covers 7 bases. With 1 base clipped from V and 15 bases from J, the junction kept 9 bases outside the gene matches. CDR3 length equals 13 residues. Germline CDR1 LGHNA, CDR2 YSLEER. The CDR3 is CASSQGVGGTPYF. The DNA for the CDR3 is TGCGCCAGCAGCCAAGGGGTGGGGGGGACGCCGTACTTC.

V is TRBV6-6 and J is TRBJ1-4; 10 nucleotides align to TRBD1. Germline V lookup: CDR1 MNHNY, CDR2 SVGAGI (reference sequence). With V trimmed by 7 bases and J by 8 bases, 7 bases remained unmatched. This CDR3 has 14 residues. CDR3: CASMWTGGEEKLFF. The CDR3 DNA follows: TGTGCCAGCATGTGGACAGGGGGGGAGGAAAAACTGTTTTTT.

V usage is TRBV5-1 and J usage is TRBJ1-2, with TRBD1 matching 9 bases. Looked up from germline, CDR1 is SGHRS and CDR2 is YFSETQ. Unmatched junction bases numbered 13, after V lost 4 bases and J lost 6 bases. CDR3 length: 16 amino acids. CDR3 sequence (DNA): TGCGCCAGCAGCCAATTACAGGGGGCGCAGGAGAATGGCTACACCTTC. Encoded protein: CASSQLQGAQENGYTF.

The rearrangement links TRBV7-2 to TRBJ2-3, with 8 positions matching TRBD2. This CDR3 has 15 amino acids. J lost 0 bases, V lost 4 bases, and 3 bases had no gene match. The germline CDR1 and CDR2 sequences are SGHTA and FQGNSA. CDR3 amino acids: CASSSERGSTDTQYF. The CDR3 nucleotides read TGTGCCAGCAGCTCCGAGCGGGGGAGCACAGATACGCAGTATTTT.